Listed below are T cell receptor beta chains from one sample, sequenced in a study of Graves' ophthalmopathy and Graves' hyperthyroidism. In TCRdb, the multiplex PCR reads were re-called with MiXCR into one record per CDR3 protein. The table lists about 500,000 distinct CDR3 sequences, roughly 39% of them singletons, with 3.5% to 5% in the top ten. The sequencing sample was made of peripheral blood or thyroid tissue (not recorded which). The source of these receptors is an adult man with Graves' hyperthyroidism. Each CDR3 is given with its conserved first and last residue. Each record gives: D gene, V gene, J gene, clone size, CDR3 protein, CDR3 DNA. A D gene is named only where the DNA matches it firmly. Size is stated for part of the rows, as once, few or many counts, or as a class when the clone is expanded.

D: .
V: TRBV20-1
J: TRBJ2-3
size: few
CDR3: CSAIRWGASLTDTQYF
DNA: TGCAGTGCGATCAGGTGGGGGGCGTCTCTTACAGATACGCAGTATTTT

D: .
V: TRBV7-8
J: TRBJ2-7
size: many
CDR3: CASSLARGHPLTYEQYF
DNA: TGTGCCAGCAGCTTAGCCAGGGGACACCCTTTGACCTACGAGCAGTACTTC

D: .
V: TRBV7-9
J: TRBJ2-2
size: .
CDR3: CAGSSLTYTGELFF
DNA: TGTGCCGGCAGCTCACTGACGTACACCGGGGAGCTGTTTTTT

D: TRBD2
V: TRBV19
J: TRBJ2-5
size: many
CDR3: CASSPGGTTQETQYF
DNA: TGTGCCAGTAGTCCAGGCGGGACTACACAAGAGACCCAGTACTTC

D: .
V: TRBV9
J: TRBJ1-4
size: .
CDR3: CASSQDRSLRLFF
DNA: TGCGCCAGCAGCCAAGATCGCAGCCTTCGGCTGTTTTTT

D: .
V: TRBV12-3/TRBV12-4
J: TRBJ2-6
size: many
CDR3: CASKISGANVLTF
DNA: TGTGCCAGCAAAATATCTGGGGCCAACGTCCTGACTTTC

D: TRBD1
V: TRBV19
J: TRBJ1-5
size: few
CDR3: CASSGGGQGYSNQPQHF
DNA: TGTGCCAGTAGTGGGGGCGGACAGGGGTATAGCAATCAGCCCCAGCATTTT

D: TRBD1
V: TRBV29-1
J: TRBJ2-7
size: .
CDR3: CSTRQGHEQYF
DNA: TGCAGCACTCGACAGGGGCACGAGCAGTACTTC

D: .
V: TRBV6-5
J: TRBJ2-7
size: .
CDR3: CASRRDGYYEQYF
DNA: TGTGCCAGCAGAAGAGACGGGTATTACGAGCAGTACTTC

D: .
V: TRBV6-5
J: TRBJ1-3
size: few
CDR3: CASSYSPTGTGNTIYF
DNA: TGTGCCAGCAGTTACTCCCCCACAGGGACTGGAAACACCATATATTTT

D: .
V: TRBV19
J: TRBJ1-5
size: few
CDR3: CASSTGPPNQPQHF
DNA: TGTGCCAGTTCGACAGGTCCCCCCAATCAGCCCCAGCATTTT

D: .
V: TRBV9
J: TRBJ1-2
size: .
CDR3: CASSHATNGYTF
DNA: TGCGCCAGCAGCCACGCGACAAATGGCTACACCTTC

D: .
V: TRBV2
J: TRBJ1-2
size: many
CDR3: CASRWTANYGYTF
DNA: TGTGCCAGCAGATGGACGGCAAACTATGGCTACACCTTC

D: .
V: TRBV29-1
J: TRBJ2-3
size: .
CDR3: CSSEVPRDTQYF
DNA: TGCAGCAGTGAAGTTCCGAGAGATACGCAGTATTTT

D: TRBD1
V: TRBV5-8
J: TRBJ1-5
size: few
CDR3: CASSQATGQGAGVPQHF
DNA: TGTGCCAGCAGCCAAGCTACGGGACAGGGGGCGGGAGTACCCCAGCATTTT

D: .
V: TRBV7-2
J: TRBJ1-1
size: .
CDR3: CASSANPGGPTEAFF
DNA: TGTGCCAGCAGCGCTAACCCGGGGGGGCCGACTGAAGCTTTCTTT

D: TRBD1
V: TRBV29-1
J: TRBJ2-1
size: few
CDR3: CSVEHPGTGSFNEQFF
DNA: TGCAGCGTTGAACACCCCGGGACAGGGTCGTTCAATGAGCAGTTCTTC

D: .
V: TRBV5-1
J: TRBJ1-2
size: many
CDR3: CASSTLTGGYTF
DNA: TGCGCCAGCAGCACTTTGACGGGAGGCTACACCTTC

D: .
V: TRBV18
J: TRBJ2-5
size: many
CDR3: CASSPQSWRQETQYF
DNA: TGTGCCAGCTCACCTCAAAGTTGGCGACAAGAGACCCAGTACTTC

D: .
V: TRBV7-8
J: TRBJ2-5
size: .
CDR3: CASSPTENQPQYF
DNA: TGTGCCAGCAGCCCGACAGAAAATCAGCCCCAGTACTTC

D: .
V: TRBV6-5
J: TRBJ1-4
size: few
CDR3: CASSHRTAVEKLFF
DNA: TGTGCCAGCAGTCATCGGACAGCGGTTGAAAAACTGTTTTTT

D: .
V: TRBV7-9
J: TRBJ1-1
size: many
CDR3: CASSLLGSRGWYTEAFF
DNA: TGTGCCAGCAGCTTACTCGGCAGCCGGGGATGGTACACTGAAGCTTTCTTT

D: .
V: TRBV7-2
J: TRBJ1-6
size: .
CDR3: CASSAVPLHF
DNA: TGCGCCAGCAGCGCGGTGCCCCTCCACTTT

D: .
V: TRBV7-9
J: TRBJ2-3
size: .
CDR3: CASSLYSLPTDTQYF
DNA: TGTGCCAGCAGCTTATATAGCCTCCCCACAGATACGCAGTATTTT

D: .
V: TRBV10-3
J: TRBJ1-1
size: .
CDR3: CASSLSPVMNTEAFF
DNA: TGTGCCAGCAGTTTGTCTCCGGTAATGAACACTGAAGCTTTCTTT

D: .
V: TRBV15
J: TRBJ2-3
size: .
CDR3: CATSRGRQGTDTQYF
DNA: TGTGCCACCAGCAGAGGTAGACAGGGCACAGATACGCAGTATTTT

D: TRBD2
V: TRBV12-3/TRBV12-4
J: TRBJ2-3
size: .
CDR3: CASSLSWGAGGRTDTQYF
DNA: TGTGCCAGCAGTTTATCCTGGGGAGCGGGAGGGCGCACAGATACGCAGTATTTT